Listed below are T cell receptor beta chains from one sample, sequenced in a study of cytomegalovirus exposure and HLA in healthy donors. Clones were sequenced by immunoSEQ multiplex PCR, and TCRdb holds only the in-frame ones, with some missing. The table has some 62,000 clones, over 75% seen once; the top ten hold 1.4% to 1.5%. What was sequenced was PBMCs. The origin of the receptors is a young man in good health and CMV-seronegative. Both conserved end residues are part of each CDR3. D genes are given only for firm matches. Rows may omit the clone size; those that give it use once, few, many or a size class.

D gene	V gene	clone size	J gene	CDR3 DNA	CDR3 protein
TRBD2	TRBV6-4	few	TRBJ2-3	TGTGCCAGCAGTGACTCAGCGGGGGGGCCAGATACGCAGTATTTT	CASSDSAGGPDTQYF
.	TRBV27	.	TRBJ2-1	TGTGCCAGCAGTTCCCGTAATGAGCAGTTCTTC	CASSSRNEQFF
TRBD1	TRBV19	.	TRBJ1-4	TGTGCCTCGGCGGACAGGGGGAATGAAAAACTGTTTTTT	CASADRGNEKLFF
TRBD2	TRBV4-1	.	TRBJ2-5	TGCGCCAGCAGCCAAGAGACAGGACTAGCGGGGCCGTGGGGAGAAGAGACCCAGTACTTC	CASSQETGLAGPWGEETQYF
.	TRBV5-1	.	TRBJ2-7	TGCGCCAGCAGCCCCCCGACGACTTACGAGCAGTACTTC	CASSPPTTYEQYF
TRBD1	TRBV18	.	TRBJ1-2	TGTGCCAGCTCACCTCTCGGACAGGATATACGCAGTGATGGCTACACCTTC	CASSPLGQDIRSDGYTF
.	TRBV6-5	.	TRBJ2-1	TGTGCCAGCAGTGCCCGACAGGCCTCCTACAATGAGCAGTTCTTC	CASSARQASYNEQFF
.	TRBV7-9	few	TRBJ1-2	TGTGCCAGCAGCTCGCAGGGAGGTGGCTACACCTTC	CASSSQGGGYTF
TRBD2	TRBV7-2	.	TRBJ2-1	TGTGCCAGCACCCTCTTTTTGGCGGGGGTGATCAATGAGCAGTTCTTC	CASTLFLAGVINEQFF
.	TRBV11-3	.	TRBJ2-5	TGTGCCAGCAGCTTAGATCGGGAAGAGACCCAGTACTTC	CASSLDREETQYF
.	TRBV4-1	.	TRBJ1-4	TGCGCCAGCAGCCCCGCCGGAATACAGAATGAAAAACTGTTTTTT	CASSPAGIQNEKLFF
TRBD1	TRBV19	.	TRBJ1-5	TGTGCCGGGTTCAGGGGGCGTTGGCAGCCCCAGCATTTT	CAGFRGRWQPQHF